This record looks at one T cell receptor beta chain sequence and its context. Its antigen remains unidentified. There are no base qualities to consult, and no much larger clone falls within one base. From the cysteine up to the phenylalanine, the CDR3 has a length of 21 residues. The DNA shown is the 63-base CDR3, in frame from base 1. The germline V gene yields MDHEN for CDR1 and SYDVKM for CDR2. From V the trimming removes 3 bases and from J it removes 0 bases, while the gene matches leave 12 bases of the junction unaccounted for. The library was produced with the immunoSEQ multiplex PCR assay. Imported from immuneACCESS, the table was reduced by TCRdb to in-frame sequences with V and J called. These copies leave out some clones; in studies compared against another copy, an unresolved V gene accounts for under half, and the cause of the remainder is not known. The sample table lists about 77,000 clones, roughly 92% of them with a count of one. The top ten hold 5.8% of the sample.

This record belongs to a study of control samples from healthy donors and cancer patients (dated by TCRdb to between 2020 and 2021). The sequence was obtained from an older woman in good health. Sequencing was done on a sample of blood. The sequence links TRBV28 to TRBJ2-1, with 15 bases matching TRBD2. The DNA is TGTGCCAGCAGTTTCCCCATACGGACTAGCGGGAGGGAGAGCTCCTACAATGAGCAGTTCTTC. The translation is CASSFPIRTSGRESSYNEQFF.